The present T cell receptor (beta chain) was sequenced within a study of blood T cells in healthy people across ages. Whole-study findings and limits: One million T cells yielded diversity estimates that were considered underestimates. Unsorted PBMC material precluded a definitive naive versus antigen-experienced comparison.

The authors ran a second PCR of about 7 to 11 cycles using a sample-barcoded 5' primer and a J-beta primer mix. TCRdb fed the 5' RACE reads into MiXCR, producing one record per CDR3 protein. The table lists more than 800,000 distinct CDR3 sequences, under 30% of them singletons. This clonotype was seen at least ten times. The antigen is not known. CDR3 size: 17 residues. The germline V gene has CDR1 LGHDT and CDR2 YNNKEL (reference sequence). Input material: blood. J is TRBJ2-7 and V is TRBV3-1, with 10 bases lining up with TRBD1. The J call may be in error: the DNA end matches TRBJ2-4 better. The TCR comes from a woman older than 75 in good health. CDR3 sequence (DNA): TGTGCCAGCAGCCACGGATTTAGGACAGGGGGAAGGGACATTCAGTACTTC. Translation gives CASSHGFRTGGRDIQYF.